These 26 T cell receptor beta chains were all obtained from the same sample, sequenced in a study of blood T cell repertoires in COVID-19 (dated by TCRdb to 2019 to 2021). The library was built by means of the immunoSEQ multiplex PCR assay. TCRdb holds this immuneACCESS table with in-frame rearrangements only. Some clones are missing; in checked studies, unresolved V genes explain under half, and the rest has no known cause. Across this sample there are under 250,000 clones, with roughly nine tenths seen only once. The ten top clones hold approximately 0.77% of the sample. Sequenced material: peripheral blood. These TCRs come from a man aged 55 to 70 with COVID-19, enrolled during active disease.

This clone has just one count. The chain recombines TRBV7-9 with TRBJ1-1; D might be TRBD1 (5 bases). Germline lookup yields CDR1 SEHNR and CDR2 FQNEAQ (reference sequence). The CDR3 has 12 residues. The V end was cut by 2 bases, the J end by 13 bases, with 14 bases between. This CDR3 reads CASSLFGGLVFF. The CDR3 DNA follows: TGTGCCAGCAGCTTATTTGGGGGGTTAGTTTTCTTT.

The J gene is TRBJ1-1, the V gene TRBV18, with 12 bases that match TRBD1. Per germline, CDR1 KGHSH and CDR2 LQKENI. V gave up 3 bases and J gave up 3 bases; unmatched junction bases: 14. The CDR3 is made up of 19 amino acids. The DNA for the CDR3 is TGTGCCAGCTCACCGTTACTACCGGGACAGGGGGCGCGGGACACTGAAGCTTTCTTT. This encodes CASSPLLPGQGARDTEAFF. Using reference TRBV18 and TRBJ1-1 for the parts outside the CDR3, the full variable domain is NAGVMQNPRHLVRRRGQEARLRCSPMKGHSHVYWYRQLPEEGLKFMVYLQKENIIDESGMPKERFSAEFPKEGPSILRIQQVVRGDSAAYFCASSPLLPGQGARDTEAFFGQGTRLTVV.

The chain carries TRBV5-4 and TRBJ1-1, with D perhaps TRBD1 (6 bases). The germline V gene encodes CDR1 SGHNT and CDR2 YYREEE (reference sequence). CDR3 length: 14 amino acids. V lost 4 bases to trimming and J lost 2 bases, with 12 bases between them. The CDR3 spells CASSQGFLNTEAFF. The CDR3 region has the DNA TGTGCCAGCAGCCAGGGGTTTCTAAACACTGAAGCTTTCTTT.

This chain joins TRBV7-3 and TRBJ2-3; 7 bases fit TRBD1. Per germline, CDR1 SGHTA and CDR2 FQGTGA. The CDR3 has 18 residues. The V gene end was trimmed by 7 bases and the J gene end by 0 bases; junction bases not matched to a gene: 16. The CDR3 is CASTLDRWAHTSTDTQYF. CDR3 DNA: TGTGCCAGCACCTTGGACAGGTGGGCTCACACTAGCACAGATACGCAGTATTTT.

This clone is a singleton in its sample. V is TRBV5-4 and J is TRBJ2-3; a weak D match, TRBD1 (6 bases). With 4 bases removed from V and 0 bases from J, the gap between germline ends came to 15 bases. The CDR3 extends over 16 amino acids. CDR1 SGHNT and CDR2 YYREEE come from the germline V gene (reference sequence). For the CDR3, the DNA is TGTGCCAGCAGCCCGGTCGGGACATACAGCACAGATACGCAGTATTTT. Protein sequence: CASSPVGTYSTDTQYF.

The chain joins TRBV5-4 to TRBJ2-7; D is unresolved. CDR1 and CDR2 (germline): SGHNT, YYREEE (reference sequence). Between the trimmed V and J ends, which lost 1 base and 6 bases, there was a span of 5 bases. The CDR3 loop spans 11 amino acids. The CDR3 sequence is CASSLSGEQYF. The CDR3 nucleotides read TGTGCCAGCAGCTTGTCCGGCGAGCAGTACTTC.

V is TRBV16 and J is TRBJ2-3, with D hard to call. The CDR3 extends over 12 amino acids. Germline V gene lookup returns CDR1 KGHSY and CDR2 FQNENV. Trimming stripped 6 bases from V and 2 bases from J, with 6 bases between. This CDR3 reads CASSRNTDTQYF. The DNA for the CDR3 is TGTGCCAGCAGTAGAAACACAGATACGCAGTATTTT.

The chain links TRBV19 to TRBJ2-7; 8 nucleotides match TRBD1. The CDR3 is 15 amino acids. Germline CDR1 LNHDA, CDR2 SQIVND (reference sequence). Trimming cost V 5 bases and J 3 bases; bases outside gene matches: 9. CDR3 DNA sequence: TGTGCCAGTAGTCCAATAGACAGGGGAGGCTACGAGCAGTACTTC. Its translation is CASSPIDRGGYEQYF.

This clone is a singleton in its sample. The chain links TRBV15 to TRBJ1-5, with TRBD1 matching over 9 bases. This CDR3 has 17 amino acids. J was trimmed by 3 bases and V by 3 bases; bases with no gene match: 9. The germline V gene has CDR1 LNHNV and CDR2 YYDKDF (reference sequence). The CDR3 region has the DNA TGTGCCACCAGCAGCCCACCAAGGACAGGGGTCAATCAGCCCCAGCATTTT. Translated, it gives CATSSPPRTGVNQPQHF.

The chain uses TRBV18 and TRBJ2-3; D is perhaps TRBD1 (5 bases). The CDR3 runs to 11 residues. Per germline, CDR1 KGHSH and CDR2 LQKENI. V lost 5 bases and J 6 bases, leaving 6 bases between the germline ends. DNA for the CDR3: TGTGCCAGCTCAAAGGGGGATACGCAGTATTTT. Translated: CASSKGDTQYF.

V usage is TRBV18 and J usage is TRBJ1-1, with 7 bases that match TRBD1. CDR1 and CDR2 (germline): KGHSH, LQKENI. The J segment lost 0 bases and the V segment lost 2 bases, leaving 9 bases of the junction unmatched. This CDR3 region has 17 residues. The CDR3 DNA reads as TGTGCCAGCTCACCAGACAGGGCTAGGGGCATGAACACTGAAGCTTTCTTT. Protein product: CASSPDRARGMNTEAFF.

The V and J genes are TRBV7-9 and TRBJ2-7; D gene uncertain. The CDR3 extends over 17 amino acids. The germline V gene has CDR1 SEHNR and CDR2 FQNEAQ (reference sequence). The germline V and J ends were trimmed by 6 bases and 0 bases, with 21 bases remaining between them. The CDR3 spells CASSSTRRSSLSYEQYF. CDR3 in DNA: TGTGCCAGCAGTTCGACCCGGCGGTCTTCCCTCTCCTACGAGCAGTACTTC.

The J gene is TRBJ1-1, the V gene TRBV28; no reliable D call. Trimming pared 7 bases from V and 8 bases from J, leaving 17 bases between. This CDR3 has 13 amino acids. CDR1 MDHEN and CDR2 SYDVKM come from the germline V gene. CDR3 DNA: TGTGCCAGCACCGATACGGCGCCGAGGGAAGCTTTCTTT. Residues: CASTDTAPREAFF.

V and J are TRBV11-2 and TRBJ2-1; 13 bases line up with TRBD2. The germline V gene encodes CDR1 SGHAT and CDR2 FQNNGV. Losses at the gene ends were 6 bases for V and 9 bases for J; bases not matched to a gene: 8. The length of the CDR3 is 15 residues. The CDR3 region has the DNA TGTGCCAGCAGTCCGACTAGCGGGAGGACGGGTGAGCAGTTCTTC. Residues: CASSPTSGRTGEQFF.

The chain is built from TRBV2 and TRBJ1-6; no definite D call. Germline V gene data show CDR1 as SNHLY and CDR2 as FYNNEI. V shed 7 bases and J shed 0 bases, with 4 bases lying between them. This CDR3 contains 13 residues. Written as DNA, the CDR3 is TGTGCCAGCATCAACTCCTATAATTCACCCCTCCACTTT. This sequence encodes CASINSYNSPLHF. The full variable domain, its missing parts supplied by reference TRBV2 and TRBJ1-6, is EPEVTQTPSHQVTQMGQEVILRCVPISNHLYFYWYRQILGQKVEFLVSFYNNEISEKSEIFDDQFSVERPDGSNFTLKIRSTKLEDSAMYFCASINSYNSPLHFGNGTRLTVT.

This clone was found once. The gene calls are TRBV7-3 and TRBJ2-3; no clear D gene. V was shortened by 3 bases and J by 2 bases, with 3 bases between the two germline ends. Germline V gene lookup returns CDR1 SGHTA and CDR2 FQGTGA. The CDR3 runs 12 residues. The CDR3 here is CASSFNTDTQYF. The CDR3 DNA sequence: TGTGCCAGCAGCTTTAACACAGATACGCAGTATTTT.

The chain links TRBV20-1 to TRBJ1-5, with TRBD1 identical over 8 bases. The germline V gene encodes CDR1 DFQATT and CDR2 SNEGSKA (reference sequence). This CDR3 is 14 amino acids long. V was pared by 3 bases and J by 5 bases, with 6 bases of the junction left unmatched. CDR3 nucleotides: TGCAGTGCTAGTCCGGACAGGGAGGATCAGCCCCAGCATTTT. The encoded protein is CSASPDREDQPQHF.

The chain employs TRBV28 and TRBJ2-7, with 7 bases that match TRBD2. V was pared by 6 bases and J by 2 bases, with 13 bases of the junction left unmatched. Germline lookup yields CDR1 MDHEN and CDR2 SYDVKM. There are 16 residues in the CDR3. The CDR3 here is CASSSPGGSVPYEQYF. The CDR3 DNA sequence: TGTGCCAGCAGCTCCCCCGGGGGGAGTGTGCCCTACGAGCAGTACTTC.

The rearrangement uses TRBV27 and TRBJ2-3; 8 bases fit TRBD1. CDR3 length: 14 amino acids. Germline V CDR1 and CDR2: MNHEY, SMNVEV (reference sequence). V shed 6 bases and J 1 base; nucleotides not matched to a gene: 3. The CDR3 is CASRQGAGTDTQYF. Here the CDR3 DNA reads TGTGCCAGCAGGCAGGGGGCCGGCACAGATACGCAGTATTTT.

V and J are TRBV11-2 and TRBJ2-1; 10 bases agree with TRBD2. The CDR3 covers 15 residues. Looked up from germline, CDR1 is SGHAT and CDR2 is FQNNGV. With 1 base clipped from V and 7 bases from J, the junction kept 4 bases outside the gene matches. CDR3 sequence reads: CASSLGLAGANEQFF. The CDR3 nucleotides are TGTGCCAGCAGCTTAGGACTAGCGGGCGCTAATGAGCAGTTCTTC.

The rearrangement joins TRBV29-1 to TRBJ1-1; D perhaps matches TRBD1 (6 bases). This CDR3 is built from 12 residues. Per germline, CDR1 SQVTM and CDR2 ANQGSEA. Trimming removed 4 bases from V and 4 bases from J, with 10 bases in between. The CDR3 nucleotides read TGCAGCGTTGTGAGGGGGGGCACTGAAGCTTTCTTT. Translated, it gives CSVVRGGTEAFF.

CDR3 amino acids: CATSGAAGTDTQYF. The CDR3 DNA follows: TGTGCCACCAGTGGGGCGGCGGGGACAGATACGCAGTATTTT. The genes are TRBV24-1 and TRBJ2-3; possibly TRBD2 for D (6 bases). Trimming took 5 bases from V and 3 from J, leaving 11 bases between them. The CDR3 runs 14 residues. The germline V gene encodes CDR1 KGHDR and CDR2 SFDVKD.

The chain has TRBV28 and TRBJ1-1, with TRBD1 as a possible D gene (6 bases). The germline V gene has CDR1 MDHEN and CDR2 SYDVKM. The CDR3 sequence is 13 residues long. V was cut by 6 bases and J by 1 base, with 9 bases left in between. The CDR3 DNA follows: TGTGCCAGCAGATCACAGGGGAACACTGAAGCTTTCTTT. Its protein is CASRSQGNTEAFF.

V gene TRBV4-2 combines with J gene TRBJ2-7; D is possibly TRBD2 (5 bases). The CDR3 spans 16 residues. Germline values: CDR1 LGHNA, CDR2 YNFKEQ. V was clipped by 0 bases and J by 0 bases, with 12 bases between them. The CDR3 DNA sequence: TGTGCCAGCAGCCAAGATACGGGGAATCCCTCCTACGAGCAGTACTTC. Encoded protein: CASSQDTGNPSYEQYF.

This rearrangement joins TRBV12-3 or TRBV12-4 to TRBJ1-2, with 10 bases fitting TRBD1. V lost 7 bases, J lost 5 bases, and 4 bases stayed unmatched. The CDR3 has 13 amino acids. CDR3 region: CASTMGQGYGYTF. The CDR3, as DNA: TGTGCCAGCACTATGGGACAGGGGTATGGCTACACCTTC.

The chain's CDR3 is CASSPRTSGSNEQFF. The CDR3 DNA is TGTGCCAGCAGTCCTAGGACTAGCGGGAGCAATGAGCAGTTCTTC. The rearrangement links TRBV28 to TRBJ2-1, with TRBD2 matching 13 bases. The germline V gene encodes CDR1 MDHEN and CDR2 SYDVKM. Unmatched junction bases numbered 4, after V lost 5 bases and J lost 6 bases. The CDR3 length is 15 residues.